Each of the 26 T cell receptor beta chains below was sequenced from the same sample in a study of blood T cell repertoires in COVID-19. Sequenced by immunoSEQ multiplex PCR; TCRdb stores in-frame clones only, minus some. Seen here are some 110,000 clones, roughly 88% observed once, and the top ten hold 0.83%. Sequenced: peripheral blood. Receptors originate from a woman aged 70-85 years with acute or convalescent COVID-19.

The rearrangement links TRBV21-1 to TRBJ1-5. TRBV21-1 is given as a pseudogene. CDR3 length: 14 amino acids. The CDR3, as DNA: TGTGCCAGCAGCCCCGGCGGGGCGGTTCAGCCCCAGCATTTT. Translated, it gives CASSPGGAVQPQHF.

V and J are TRBV7-2 and TRBJ1-3; D unclear. Per germline, CDR1 SGHTA and CDR2 FQGNSA. This CDR3 has 17 residues. Trimming stripped 4 bases from V and 2 bases from J, with 18 bases between. CDR3 in amino acids: CASSSLVPTSAGNTIYF. CDR3 bases: TGTGCCAGCAGCTCATTAGTGCCGACATCGGCTGGAAACACCATATATTTT.

This clone was found a few times. This chain connects TRBV7-2 to TRBJ1-6; possibly TRBD1 for D (5 bases). The CDR3 loop spans 16 amino acids. The V gene's germline CDR1 is SGHTA and CDR2 FQGNSA. V was pared by 5 bases and J by 10 bases, with 21 bases between. In DNA, the CDR3 is TGTGCCAGCAGCCCTATTTTCGGGGGGACGATCTCACCCCTCCACTTT. This gives the protein CASSPIFGGTISPLHF.

This chain connects TRBV12-5 to TRBJ1-5; D remains unclear. CDR1 LGHNT and CDR2 FRNRAP come from the germline V gene. V gave up 1 base and J gave up 0 bases, with 16 bases separating them. This CDR3 is built from 18 residues. The CDR3 coding sequence is TGTGCTAGTGGTTTGGAACGGAGTAACCAATATAGCAATCAGCCCCAGCATTTT. Protein: CASGLERSNQYSNQPQHF.

This chain connects TRBV6-5 to TRBJ1-1; possible D gene TRBD1, 6 bases. The CDR3 has 13 residues. The ends were cut back, 7 bases at V and 4 bases at J, with 13 bases in the middle. From germline, CDR1 is MNHEY and CDR2 SVGAGI. CDR3 nucleotide sequence: TGTGCCAGCACCGTCACAGGGACCACTGAAGCTTTCTTT. Its translation: CASTVTGTTEAFF.

This clone has just one count. V gene TRBV7-3 combines with J gene TRBJ2-1, with 8 bases aligning to TRBD2. There are 13 residues in the CDR3. Trimming cost V 4 bases and J 10 bases; bases outside gene matches: 6. Germline V CDR1 and CDR2: SGHTA, FQGTGA. CDR3 nucleotide sequence: TGTGCCAGCAGCTCCGGGACTAGGAGGGAGCAGTTCTTC. Residues: CASSSGTRREQFF.

The chain has TRBV5-1 and TRBJ1-6, with a tentative D call TRBD1 (6 bases). The CDR3 runs to 14 residues. V was shortened by 4 bases and J by 6 bases, with 11 bases between the two germline ends. The germline V gene encodes CDR1 SGHRS and CDR2 YFSETQ. The CDR3 protein is CASSPDSGNSPLHF. The DNA of the CDR3 is TGCGCCAGCAGCCCGGACAGCGGTAATTCACCCCTCCACTTT.

The chain is built from TRBV24-1 and TRBJ2-3, with D unclear. With 0 bases removed from V and 3 bases from J, the gap between germline ends came to 6 bases. The CDR3 is made up of 14 amino acids. CDR1 KGHDR and CDR2 SFDVKD come from the germline V gene. DNA for the CDR3: TGTGCCACCAGTGATTTGGGCCCTACAGATACGCAGTATTTT. It translates to CATSDLGPTDTQYF.

The table lists this clone with a few counts. The chain links TRBV4-1 to TRBJ1-3; 7 positions agree with TRBD1. The CDR3 contains 18 residues. Trimming at V came to 1 base and at J to 0 bases, leaving 9 bases not matched to a gene. In germline, CDR1 is MGHRA, CDR2 YSYEKL. CDR3 bases: TGCGCCAGCAGCCAAGTGGCGGACAGGATTGTCTCTGGAAACACCATATATTTT. Amino acids: CASSQVADRIVSGNTIYF.

This rearrangement joins TRBV18 to TRBJ2-5, with D hard to call. The CDR3 contains 14 residues. The V end was cut by 4 bases, the J end by 2 bases, with 11 bases between. In germline, CDR1 is KGHSH, CDR2 LQKENI. The CDR3 region is CASSRAEMQETQYF. DNA of the CDR3: TGTGCCAGCTCACGGGCCGAAATGCAAGAGACCCAGTACTTC.

This chain uses TRBV5-6 with TRBJ2-1; 7 nucleotides match TRBD1. Germline values: CDR1 SGHDT, CDR2 YYEEEE. CDR3 length: 13 amino acids. The V and J ends lost 7 bases and 3 bases, in that order; junction bases with no gene match: 4. CDR3 residues: CASATGNYNEQFF. The CDR3 DNA follows: TGTGCCAGCGCGACAGGGAACTACAATGAGCAGTTCTTC.

The chain joins TRBV3-1 (or the pseudogene TRBV3-2) to TRBJ2-1; D remains unclear. With 0 bases removed from V and 12 bases from J, the gap between germline ends came to 12 bases. CDR1 and CDR2 (germline): LGHDT, YNNKEL (reference sequence). This CDR3 is built from 13 residues. CDR3 nucleotide sequence: TGTGCCAGCAGCCAAGAAAGGAGCTCTCGGCAGTTCTTC. Protein sequence: CASSQERSSRQFF.

This chain uses TRBV29-1 with TRBJ2-3, with 13 bases matching TRBD2. This CDR3 is built from 13 residues. Trimming removed 8 bases from V and 6 bases from J; junction bases left unmatched: 5. The V gene's germline CDR1 is SQVTM and CDR2 ANQGSEA. CDR3 sequence: CSISTSGGDTQYF. DNA of the CDR3: TGCAGCATCTCGACTAGCGGGGGGGATACGCAGTATTTT.

With regard to this clone: Germline and junction disagree at one end, which may indicate a read error. The rearrangement joins TRBV6-6 to TRBJ2-7; the match to TRBD2 covers 8 bases. Germline values: CDR1 MNHNY, CDR2 SVGAGI (reference sequence). This CDR3 has 14 amino acids. The CDR3 sequence: CASSYRTSSFEQYF. CDR3 sequence (DNA): TGTGCCAGCAGTTACAGGACTAGCTCCTTCGAGCAGTACTTC.

V is TRBV5-1 and J is TRBJ2-7, with TRBD2 identical over 11 bases. Germline lookup yields CDR1 SGHRS and CDR2 YFSETQ. V trimming: 5 bases; J trimming: 5 bases; junction bases outside the gene matches: 6. The CDR3 totals 14 residues. The CDR3 is CASSSTSGSHEQYF. The CDR3, as DNA: TGCGCCAGCAGTAGTACTAGCGGGAGCCACGAGCAGTACTTC. The entire variable domain, with the rest obtained from reference TRBV5-1 and TRBJ2-7, is as follows: KAGVTQTPRYLIKTRGQQVTLSCSPISGHRSVSWYQQTPGQGLQFLFEYFSETQRNKGNFPGRFSGRQFSNSRSEMNVSTLELGDSALYLCASSSTSGSHEQYFGPGTRLTVT.

This rearrangement joins TRBV5-8 to TRBJ2-7, with a possible D match to TRBD1 (6 bases). The CDR3 contains 13 residues. Germline CDR1 SGHTS, CDR2 YDEGEE. The ends were cut back, 4 bases at V and 8 bases at J, with 16 bases in the middle. The CDR3 is CASSIQRDTQQYF. CDR3 bases: TGTGCCAGCAGCATACAACGGGACACTCAGCAGTACTTC.

The chain joins TRBV6-5 to TRBJ2-1; D may be TRBD2 (5 bases). Germline V gives CDR1 MNHEY, CDR2 SVGAGI. This CDR3 is 13 amino acids long. V lost 5 bases to trimming and J lost 7 bases, with 12 bases between them. The CDR3 region is CASSPGSANEQFF. As DNA, the CDR3 is TGTGCCAGCAGTCCTGGGAGTGCGAATGAGCAGTTCTTC.

This chain connects TRBV19 to TRBJ1-5, with 8 bases fitting TRBD1. The junction had 3 bases not matched to a gene; V was cut back by 4 bases and J by 7 bases. Germline CDR1 LNHDA, CDR2 SQIVND (reference sequence). CDR3 length: 13 amino acids. CDR3 nucleotides: TGTGCCAGTAGTAGCGGACAGGGACAGCCCCAGCATTTT. Its translation is CASSSGQGQPQHF.

This clone was seen just once. This chain links TRBV2 with TRBJ1-6; tentative D call: TRBD1 (6 bases). The germline gives CDR1 SNHLY, CDR2 FYNNEI. This CDR3 region has 16 residues. Trimming cost V 2 bases and J 9 bases, with 17 bases left between them. As DNA, the CDR3 is TGTGCCAGCAGTGAACAAGACAGGTCGGTAGGTTCACCCCTCCACTTT. It yields the protein CASSEQDRSVGSPLHF.

V usage is TRBV5-6 and J usage is TRBJ1-2; D is unresolved. Germline lookup yields CDR1 SGHDT and CDR2 YYEEEE. CDR3 length: 12 residues. Trimming left V 1 base short and J 7 bases short, with 8 bases between. DNA for the CDR3: TGTGCCAGCAGCTTGATAACAAGTGGCTACACCTTC. This codes for CASSLITSGYTF.

The J gene is TRBJ2-5, the V gene TRBV7-6, with D tentatively TRBD2 (5 bases). Trimming took off 2 bases at V and 1 base at J, with 8 bases between the two ends. CDR1 is SGHVS, CDR2 FNYEAQ, per germline. The CDR3 spans 14 residues. CDR3 in DNA: TGTGCCAGCAGCTTAACGGGATTCCAAGAGACCCAGTACTTC. The encoded protein is CASSLTGFQETQYF.

The chain combines TRBV3-1 (or the pseudogene TRBV3-2) with TRBJ1-1; maybe TRBD1 (5 bases). In germline, CDR1 is LGHDT, CDR2 YNNKEL (reference sequence). Trimming took off 4 bases at V and 1 base at J, with 10 bases between the two ends. CDR3 length equals 14 residues. The chain's CDR3 is CASSRIGENTEAFF. DNA for the CDR3: TGTGCCAGCAGCCGGATAGGGGAGAACACTGAAGCTTTCTTT.

The V gene is TRBV7-9, the J gene TRBJ2-3; 9 bases line up with TRBD1. Trimming took 5 bases from V and 1 from J; bases not matched to a gene: 1. The CDR3 has 14 amino acids. In germline, CDR1 is SEHNR, CDR2 FQNEAQ (reference sequence). Here the CDR3 reads CASSRTGGTDTQYF. CDR3 sequence (DNA): TGTGCCAGCAGCCGGACAGGGGGCACAGATACGCAGTATTTT.

This clone was detected once. The chain links TRBV6-5 to TRBJ2-3; TRBD1 aligns across 7 bases. This CDR3 has 14 amino acids. Germline V lookup: CDR1 MNHEY, CDR2 SVGAGI. J lost 0 bases, V lost 6 bases, and 3 bases had no gene match. The CDR3 nucleotides read TGTGCCAGCAGAGACAGGGTCAGCACAGATACGCAGTATTTT. Protein sequence: CASRDRVSTDTQYF.

The V call is TRBV6-6, the J call TRBJ2-1, with 8 bases lining up with TRBD2. Germline V gives CDR1 MNHNY, CDR2 SVGAGI (reference sequence). V was pared by 4 bases and J by 8 bases, with 13 bases of the junction left unmatched. The CDR3 contains 16 residues. CDR3 nucleotides: TGTGCCAGCAGTTTCAACCCCGGGACTAGTACCGATGAGCAGTTCTTC. Amino acid sequence: CASSFNPGTSTDEQFF.

This clone has more than one count but fewer than ten. This chain uses TRBV14 with TRBJ2-1; D perhaps matches TRBD1 (5 bases). V was clipped by 1 base and J by 8 bases, with 12 bases between them. The CDR3 loop spans 14 amino acids. Germline V lookup: CDR1 SGHDN, CDR2 FVKESK. CDR3 region: CASSQVAGPHEQFF. The CDR3 bases are TGTGCCAGCAGCCAAGTAGCAGGGCCCCATGAGCAGTTCTTC.